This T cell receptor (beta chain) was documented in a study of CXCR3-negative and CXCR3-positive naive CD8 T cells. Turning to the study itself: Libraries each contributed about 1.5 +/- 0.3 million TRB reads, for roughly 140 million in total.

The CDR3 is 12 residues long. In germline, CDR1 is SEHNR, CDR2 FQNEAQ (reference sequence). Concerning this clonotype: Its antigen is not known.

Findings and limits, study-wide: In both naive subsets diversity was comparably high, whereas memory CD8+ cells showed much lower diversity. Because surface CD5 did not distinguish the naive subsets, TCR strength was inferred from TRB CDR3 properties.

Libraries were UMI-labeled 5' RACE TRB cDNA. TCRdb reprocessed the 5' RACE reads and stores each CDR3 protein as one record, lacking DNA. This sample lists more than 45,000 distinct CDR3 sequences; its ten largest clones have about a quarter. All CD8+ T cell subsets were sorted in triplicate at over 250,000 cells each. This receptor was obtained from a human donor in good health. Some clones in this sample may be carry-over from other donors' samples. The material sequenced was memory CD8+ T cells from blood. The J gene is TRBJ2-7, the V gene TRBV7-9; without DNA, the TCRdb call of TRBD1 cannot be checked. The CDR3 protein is CASSSGDYEQYF. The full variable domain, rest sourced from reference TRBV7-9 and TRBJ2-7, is DTGVSQNPRHKITKRGQNVTFRCDPISEHNRLYWYRQTLGQGPEFLTYFQNEAQLEKSRLLSDRFSAERPKGSFSTLEIQRTEQGDSAMYLCASSSGDYEQYFGPGTRLTVT.